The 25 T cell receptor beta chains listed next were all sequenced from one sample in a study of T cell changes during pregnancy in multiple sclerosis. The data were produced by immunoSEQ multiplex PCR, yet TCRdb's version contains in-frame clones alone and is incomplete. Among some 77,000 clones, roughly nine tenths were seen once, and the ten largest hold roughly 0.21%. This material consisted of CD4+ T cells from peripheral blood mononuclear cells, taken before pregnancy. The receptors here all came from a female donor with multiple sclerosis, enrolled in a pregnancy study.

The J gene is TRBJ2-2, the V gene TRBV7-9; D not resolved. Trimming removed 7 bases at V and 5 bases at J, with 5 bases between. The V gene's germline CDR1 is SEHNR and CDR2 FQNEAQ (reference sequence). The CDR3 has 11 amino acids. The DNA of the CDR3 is TGTGCCAGCACCGTAACCGGGGAGCTGTTTTTT. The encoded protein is CASTVTGELFF.

CDR3 sequence reads: CASSLSSGNTIYF. The CDR3 coding sequence is TGTGCCAGCAGCCTAAGCTCTGGAAACACCATATATTTT. This chain links TRBV2 with TRBJ1-3; D not certain. The CDR3 covers 13 residues. Germline values: CDR1 SNHLY, CDR2 FYNNEI. V was pared by 6 bases and J by 0 bases, with 6 bases between. The whole variable domain, filled in from reference TRBV2 and TRBJ1-3, reads EPEVTQTPSHQVTQMGQEVILRCVPISNHLYFYWYRQILGQKVEFLVSFYNNEISEKSEIFDDQFSVERPDGSNFTLKIRSTKLEDSAMYFCASSLSSGNTIYFGEGSWLTVV.

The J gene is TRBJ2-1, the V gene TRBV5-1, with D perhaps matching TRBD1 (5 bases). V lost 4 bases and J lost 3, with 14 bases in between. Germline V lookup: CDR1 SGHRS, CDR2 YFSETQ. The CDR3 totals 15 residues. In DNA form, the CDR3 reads TGCGCCAGCAGCCGAGACAGAAGAATCTACAATGAGCAGTTCTTC. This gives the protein CASSRDRRIYNEQFF.

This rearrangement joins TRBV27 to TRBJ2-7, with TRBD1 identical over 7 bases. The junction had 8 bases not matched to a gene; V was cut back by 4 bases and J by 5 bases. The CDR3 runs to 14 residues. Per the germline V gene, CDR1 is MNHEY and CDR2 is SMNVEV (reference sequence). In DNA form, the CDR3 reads TGTGCCAGCAGTTATAGACAGGGCGTCGACGAGCAGTACTTC. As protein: CASSYRQGVDEQYF.

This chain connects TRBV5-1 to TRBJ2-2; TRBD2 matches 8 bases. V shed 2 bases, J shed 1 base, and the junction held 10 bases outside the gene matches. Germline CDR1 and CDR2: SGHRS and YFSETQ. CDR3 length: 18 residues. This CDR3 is CASSFGGARRLNTGELFF. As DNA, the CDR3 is TGCGCCAGCAGCTTCGGGGGGGCCAGGAGGCTGAACACCGGGGAGCTGTTTTTT.

CDR3 residues: CASSERTGNTIYF. CDR3 sequence (DNA): TGTGCCAGCAGTGAGCGTACTGGAAACACCATATATTTT. The rearrangement joins TRBV2 to TRBJ1-3; D unclear. Trimming stripped 3 bases from V and 2 bases from J, with 5 bases between. This CDR3 contains 13 residues. Germline V gives CDR1 SNHLY, CDR2 FYNNEI.

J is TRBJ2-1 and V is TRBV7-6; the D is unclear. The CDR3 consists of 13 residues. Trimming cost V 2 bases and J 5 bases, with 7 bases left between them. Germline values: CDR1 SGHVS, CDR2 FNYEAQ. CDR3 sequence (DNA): TGTGCCAGCAGCTTATCAGTAAACAATGAGCAGTTCTTC. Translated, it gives CASSLSVNNEQFF.

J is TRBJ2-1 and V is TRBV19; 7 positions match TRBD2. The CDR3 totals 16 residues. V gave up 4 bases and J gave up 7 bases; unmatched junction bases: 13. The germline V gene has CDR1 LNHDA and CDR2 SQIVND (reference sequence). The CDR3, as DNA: TGTGCCAGTAGTACCCCACTAGCGCGGGCGATGAATGAGCAGTTCTTC. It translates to CASSTPLARAMNEQFF.

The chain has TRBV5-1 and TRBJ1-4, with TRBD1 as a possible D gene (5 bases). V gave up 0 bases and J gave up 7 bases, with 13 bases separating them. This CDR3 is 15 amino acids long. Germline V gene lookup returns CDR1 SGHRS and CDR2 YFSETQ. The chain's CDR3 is CASSLDGGIVEKLFF. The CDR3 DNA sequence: TGCGCCAGCAGCTTGGATGGGGGGATCGTTGAAAAACTGTTTTTT. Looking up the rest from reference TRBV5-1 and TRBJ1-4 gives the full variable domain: KAGVTQTPRYLIKTRGQQVTLSCSPISGHRSVSWYQQTPGQGLQFLFEYFSETQRNKGNFPGRFSGRQFSNSRSEMNVSTLELGDSALYLCASSLDGGIVEKLFFGSGTQLSVL.

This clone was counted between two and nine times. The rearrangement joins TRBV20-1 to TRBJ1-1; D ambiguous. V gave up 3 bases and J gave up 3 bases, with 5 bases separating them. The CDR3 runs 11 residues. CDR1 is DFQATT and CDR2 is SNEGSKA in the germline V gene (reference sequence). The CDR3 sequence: CSASYDTEAFF. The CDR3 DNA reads TGCAGTGCTAGCTATGACACTGAAGCTTTCTTT.

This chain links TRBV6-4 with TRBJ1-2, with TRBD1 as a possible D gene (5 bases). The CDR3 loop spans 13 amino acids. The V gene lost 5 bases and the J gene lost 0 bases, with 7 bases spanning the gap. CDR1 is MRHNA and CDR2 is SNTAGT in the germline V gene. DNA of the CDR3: TGTGCCAGCAGTAGGGGCGCTAACTATGGCTACACCTTC. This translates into CASSRGANYGYTF.

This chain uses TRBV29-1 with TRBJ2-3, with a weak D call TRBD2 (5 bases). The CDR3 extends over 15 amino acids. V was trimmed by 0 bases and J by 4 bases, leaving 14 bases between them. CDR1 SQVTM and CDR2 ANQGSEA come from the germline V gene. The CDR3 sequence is CSVEDMVAGADTQYF. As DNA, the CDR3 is TGCAGCGTTGAAGATATGGTAGCCGGGGCAGATACGCAGTATTTT.

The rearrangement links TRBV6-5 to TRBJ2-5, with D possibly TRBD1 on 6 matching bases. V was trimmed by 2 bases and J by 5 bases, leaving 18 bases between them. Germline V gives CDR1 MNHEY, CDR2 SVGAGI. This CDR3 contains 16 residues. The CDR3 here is CASSYGSSGVQETQYF. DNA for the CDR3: TGTGCCAGCAGTTACGGCTCCTCAGGGGTTCAGGAGACCCAGTACTTC.

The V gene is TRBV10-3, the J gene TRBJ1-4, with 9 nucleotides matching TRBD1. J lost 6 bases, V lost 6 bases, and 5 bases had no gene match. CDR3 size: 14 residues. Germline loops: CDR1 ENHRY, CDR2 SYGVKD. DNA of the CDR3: TGTGCCATCAGGGGGGACAGGGAGGATGAAAAACTGTTTTTT. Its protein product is CAIRGDREDEKLFF.

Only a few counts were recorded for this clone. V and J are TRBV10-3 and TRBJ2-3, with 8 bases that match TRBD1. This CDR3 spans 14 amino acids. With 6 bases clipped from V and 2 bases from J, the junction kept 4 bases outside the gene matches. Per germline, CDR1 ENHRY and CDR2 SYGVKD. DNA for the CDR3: TGTGCCATCAGCCAGACAGGGGTCACAGATACGCAGTATTTT. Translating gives CAISQTGVTDTQYF.

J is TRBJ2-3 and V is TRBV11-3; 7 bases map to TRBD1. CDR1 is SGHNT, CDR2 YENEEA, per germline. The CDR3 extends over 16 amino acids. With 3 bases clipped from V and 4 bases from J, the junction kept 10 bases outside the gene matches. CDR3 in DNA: TGTGCCAGCAGCTTTGCTACAGGGGCGAGGGCAGATACGCAGTATTTT. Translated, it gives CASSFATGARADTQYF.

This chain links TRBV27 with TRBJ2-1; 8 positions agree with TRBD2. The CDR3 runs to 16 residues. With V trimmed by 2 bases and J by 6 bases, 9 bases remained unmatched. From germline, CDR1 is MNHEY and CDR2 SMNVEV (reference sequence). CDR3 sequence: CASSLAAGGAFNEQFF. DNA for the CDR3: TGTGCCAGCAGTTTAGCAGCCGGGGGGGCCTTCAATGAGCAGTTCTTC.

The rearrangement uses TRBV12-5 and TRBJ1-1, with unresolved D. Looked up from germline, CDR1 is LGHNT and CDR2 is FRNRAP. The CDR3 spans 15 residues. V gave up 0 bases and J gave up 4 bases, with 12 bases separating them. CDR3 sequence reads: CASGLVGGLSTEAFF. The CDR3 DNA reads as TGTGCTAGTGGTTTGGTTGGAGGGTTGAGCACTGAAGCTTTCTTT.

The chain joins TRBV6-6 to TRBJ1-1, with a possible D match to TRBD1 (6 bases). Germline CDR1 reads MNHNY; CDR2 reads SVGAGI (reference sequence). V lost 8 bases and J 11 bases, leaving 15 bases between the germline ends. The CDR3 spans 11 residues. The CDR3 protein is CASAGALSAFF. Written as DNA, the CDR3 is TGTGCCAGCGCAGGGGCTCTTTCGGCTTTCTTT.

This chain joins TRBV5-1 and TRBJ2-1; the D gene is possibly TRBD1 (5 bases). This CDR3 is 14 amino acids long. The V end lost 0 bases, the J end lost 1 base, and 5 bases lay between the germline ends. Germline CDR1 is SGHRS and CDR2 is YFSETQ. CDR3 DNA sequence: TGCGCCAGCAGCTTGGAGGGGTCCTACAATGAGCAGTTCTTC. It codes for CASSLEGSYNEQFF. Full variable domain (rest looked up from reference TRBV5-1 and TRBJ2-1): KAGVTQTPRYLIKTRGQQVTLSCSPISGHRSVSWYQQTPGQGLQFLFEYFSETQRNKGNFPGRFSGRQFSNSRSEMNVSTLELGDSALYLCASSLEGSYNEQFFGPGTRLTVL.

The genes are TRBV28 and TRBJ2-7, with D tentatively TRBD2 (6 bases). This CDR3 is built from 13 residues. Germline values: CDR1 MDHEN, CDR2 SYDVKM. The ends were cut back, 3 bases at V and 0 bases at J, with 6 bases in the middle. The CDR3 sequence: CASSFGGSYEQYF. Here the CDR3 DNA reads TGTGCCAGCAGTTTCGGGGGCTCCTACGAGCAGTACTTC.

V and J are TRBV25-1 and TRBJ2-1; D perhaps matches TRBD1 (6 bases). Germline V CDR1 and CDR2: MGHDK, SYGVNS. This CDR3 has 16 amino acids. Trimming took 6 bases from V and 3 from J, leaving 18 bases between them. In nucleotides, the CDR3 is TGTGCCAGCAGCGCCAGCAGGGGAGAGGGCTACAATGAGCAGTTCTTC. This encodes CASSASRGEGYNEQFF.

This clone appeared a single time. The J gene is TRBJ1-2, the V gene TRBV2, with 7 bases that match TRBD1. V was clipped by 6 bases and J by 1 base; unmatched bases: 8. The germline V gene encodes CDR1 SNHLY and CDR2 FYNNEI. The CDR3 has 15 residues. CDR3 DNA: TGTGCCAGCAGCGTGCTCCAGGGGGTTAACTATGGCTACACCTTC. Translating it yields CASSVLQGVNYGYTF.

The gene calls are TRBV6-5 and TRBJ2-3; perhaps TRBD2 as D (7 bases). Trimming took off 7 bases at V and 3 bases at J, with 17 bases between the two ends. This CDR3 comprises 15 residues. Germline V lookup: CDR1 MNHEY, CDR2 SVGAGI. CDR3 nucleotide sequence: TGTGCCAGCAAACGCCCGGGGGGCCCTACAGATACGCAGTATTTT. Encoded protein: CASKRPGGPTDTQYF.

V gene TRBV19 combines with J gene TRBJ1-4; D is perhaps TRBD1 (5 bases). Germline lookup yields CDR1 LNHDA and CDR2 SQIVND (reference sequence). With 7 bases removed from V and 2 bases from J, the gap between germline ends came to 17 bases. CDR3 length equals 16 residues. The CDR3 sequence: CASTGFQGATNEKLFF. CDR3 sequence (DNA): TGTGCCAGTACCGGATTTCAAGGGGCTACTAATGAAAAACTGTTTTTT.